A selection of T cell receptor beta chains follows, all from one sample in a study of blood T cell repertoires in COVID-19. Libraries were prepared by immunoSEQ multiplex PCR; TCRdb keeps only in-frame clonotypes and omits some of them. This sample has 200,000 or so clones, with about nine tenths found just once. Sequenced input: PBMCs or T cells enriched from blood (not recorded which). Receptors were obtained from a woman in her thirties or forties with acute COVID-19. The CDR3 runs from the conserved cysteine through the conserved F or W. A D gene is named only where the DNA matches it firmly. Size is omitted from some rows. Given values are once, few, many or a class for expanded clones.

CDR3	DNA	D	V	length	size	J
CASSLSGQGVRSYNEQFF	TGCGCCAGCAGCTTGTCGGGACAGGGGGTTCGCTCCTACAATGAGCAGTTCTTC	TRBD1	TRBV5-1	18	-	TRBJ2-1
CASSVTPNTGELFF	TGTGCCAGCTCAGTGACACCGAACACCGGGGAGCTGTTTTTT	-	TRBV3-1/TRBV3-2	14	-	TRBJ2-2
CASSPLTGITEAFF	TGTGCCAGCAGCCCACTCACAGGGATCACTGAAGCTTTCTTT	-	TRBV11-2	14	once	TRBJ1-1
CASSEAVRGSGYTF	TGTGCCAGCAGTGAAGCCGTAAGGGGTAGTGGCTACACCTTC	-	TRBV6-1	14	-	TRBJ1-2
CASSERTGGNGYTF	TGTGCCAGCAGTGAGCGGACAGGGGGGAATGGCTACACCTTC	TRBD1	TRBV25-1	14	-	TRBJ1-2
CASRLSGDNSPLHF	TGTGCCAGCAGACTAAGCGGGGATAATTCACCCCTCCACTTT	-	TRBV6-6	14	-	TRBJ1-6
CASSGYKQGIDSGNTIYF	TGTGCCAGCAGCGGATATAAACAGGGGATAGACTCTGGAAACACCATATATTTT	TRBD1	TRBV9	18	-	TRBJ1-3
CASSSRGPGELFF	TGTGCCAGCAGCTCTCGAGGGCCCGGGGAGCTGTTTTTT	-	TRBV13	13	-	TRBJ2-2
CASSIGVANTIYF	TGTGCCAGTAGTATCGGAGTGGCAAACACCATATATTTT	-	TRBV19	13	-	TRBJ1-3
CSVTHTEGYYNEQFF	TGCAGCGTTACCCACACAGAGGGATACTACAATGAGCAGTTCTTC	-	TRBV29-1	15	-	TRBJ2-1
CASSHLGGALANEKLFF	TGTGCCAGCAGCCACCTGGGGGGGGCGCTTGCTAATGAAAAACTGTTTTTT	-	TRBV3-1/TRBV3-2	17	once	TRBJ1-4